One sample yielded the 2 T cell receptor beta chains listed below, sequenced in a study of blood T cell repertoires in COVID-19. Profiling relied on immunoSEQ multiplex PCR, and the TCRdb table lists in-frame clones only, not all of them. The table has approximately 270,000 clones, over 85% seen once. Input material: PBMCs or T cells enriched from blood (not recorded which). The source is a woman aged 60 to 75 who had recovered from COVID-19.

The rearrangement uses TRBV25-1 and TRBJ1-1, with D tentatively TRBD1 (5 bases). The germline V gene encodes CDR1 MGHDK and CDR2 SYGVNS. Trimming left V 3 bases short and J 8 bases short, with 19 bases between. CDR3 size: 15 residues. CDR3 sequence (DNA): TGTGCCAGCAGTGACCCCAAGGGGCCGCGGGAAGAAGCTTTCTTT. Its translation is CASSDPKGPREEAFF.

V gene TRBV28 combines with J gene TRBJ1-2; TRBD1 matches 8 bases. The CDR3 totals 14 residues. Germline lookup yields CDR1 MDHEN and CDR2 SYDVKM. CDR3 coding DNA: TGTGCAGCCCGACAGGGGCCCGCTAACTATGGCTACACCTTC. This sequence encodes CAARQGPANYGYTF.